The following is a T cell receptor (beta chain) sequence with its context. Its antigen is not identified. An Oncomine TCR Beta short-read assay was used to sequence the DNA from cultured CD4+ T cells. TCRdb analysed the PCR reads with MiXCR anew, one entry per CDR3 protein. Seen here are 8,500 to 14,000 distinct CDR3 sequences, less than 70% observed once, and the top ten hold 20% to 30%. There are 15 residues in the CDR3. CDR1 and CDR2 from the germline V gene are MNHEY and SVGEGT. V was shortened by 6 bases and J by 5 bases, with 19 bases between the two germline ends. This sample was taken from a study of vaccination and CD4 T cells after COVID-19. Noted treatment: approximately 9-day PBMC culture with coronavirus spike peptide pools or control peptides (ViraFEST assay). Peptide pool stimulation in ViraFEST expanded antigen-specific T cells, whose TCRs were then sequenced. Study-level points and caveats: Clonotypes reactive to SARS-CoV-2 had a median that went up from around 20 to 38, but not significantly.

This receptor was identified in a human donor who had recovered from COVID-19. The chain combines TRBV6-2 or TRBV6-3 with TRBJ1-1; weak D call: TRBD1 (6 bases). Sequenced material: CD4+ T cells from blood, cultured in vitro, taken before SARS-CoV-2 vaccination. The CDR3 is CASRPTGTRLTEAFF. The CDR3, as DNA: TGTGCCAGCAGGCCTACCGGGACACGGTTAACTGAAGCTTTCTTT.